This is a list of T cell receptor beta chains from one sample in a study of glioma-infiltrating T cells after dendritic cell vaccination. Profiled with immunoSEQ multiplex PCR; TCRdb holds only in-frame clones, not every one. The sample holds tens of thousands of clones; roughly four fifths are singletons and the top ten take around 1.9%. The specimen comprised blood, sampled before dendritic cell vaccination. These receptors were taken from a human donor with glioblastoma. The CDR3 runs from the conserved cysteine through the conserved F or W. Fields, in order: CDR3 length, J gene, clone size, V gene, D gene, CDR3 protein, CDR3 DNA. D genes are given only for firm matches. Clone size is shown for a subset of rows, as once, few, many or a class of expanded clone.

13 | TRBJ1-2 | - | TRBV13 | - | CASSLAGADGYTF | TGTGCCAGCAGCTTAGCGGGAGCGGATGGCTACACCTTC
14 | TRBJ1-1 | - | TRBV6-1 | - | CASRGGGRGLEAFF | TGTGCCAGCAGGGGAGGGGGTCGGGGCCTTGAAGCTTTCTTT
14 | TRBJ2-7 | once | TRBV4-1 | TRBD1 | CASSQNEGQYEQYF | TGCGCCAGCAGCCAAAACGAGGGACAGTACGAGCAGTACTTC
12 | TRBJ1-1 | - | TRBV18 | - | CASSSKGTEAFF | TGTGCCAGCTCCTCAAAGGGGACTGAAGCTTTCTTT
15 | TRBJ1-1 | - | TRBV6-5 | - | CASSSGRTGGTEAFF | TGTGCCAGCAGTTCCGGACGGACTGGGGGGACTGAAGCTTTCTTT
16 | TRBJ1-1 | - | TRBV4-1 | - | CASSPGASRSTTEAFF | TGCGCCAGCAGCCCTGGGGCATCGCGGTCGACGACTGAAGCTTTCTTT
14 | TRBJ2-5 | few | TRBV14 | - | CASSQENSQETQYF | TGTGCCAGCAGCCAAGAAAACAGCCAAGAGACCCAGTACTTC
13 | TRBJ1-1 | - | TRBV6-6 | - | CASSVTENTEAFF | TGTGCCAGCAGCGTCACAGAGAACACTGAAGCTTTCTTT
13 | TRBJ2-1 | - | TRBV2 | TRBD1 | CASRTGGNNEQFF | TGTGCCAGCCGGACAGGGGGAAACAATGAGCAGTTCTTC
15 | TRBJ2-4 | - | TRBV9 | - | CASSVAHGPGNIQYF | TGTGCCAGCAGCGTCGCACATGGCCCAGGCAACATTCAGTACTTC
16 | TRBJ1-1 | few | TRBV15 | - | CATSRDLGTSNTEAFF | TGTGCCACCAGCAGAGATCTTGGGACATCGAACACTGAAGCTTTCTTT
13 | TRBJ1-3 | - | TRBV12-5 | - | CASAPRGGNTIYF | TGTGCTAGTGCCCCGCGGGGGGGAAACACCATATATTTT